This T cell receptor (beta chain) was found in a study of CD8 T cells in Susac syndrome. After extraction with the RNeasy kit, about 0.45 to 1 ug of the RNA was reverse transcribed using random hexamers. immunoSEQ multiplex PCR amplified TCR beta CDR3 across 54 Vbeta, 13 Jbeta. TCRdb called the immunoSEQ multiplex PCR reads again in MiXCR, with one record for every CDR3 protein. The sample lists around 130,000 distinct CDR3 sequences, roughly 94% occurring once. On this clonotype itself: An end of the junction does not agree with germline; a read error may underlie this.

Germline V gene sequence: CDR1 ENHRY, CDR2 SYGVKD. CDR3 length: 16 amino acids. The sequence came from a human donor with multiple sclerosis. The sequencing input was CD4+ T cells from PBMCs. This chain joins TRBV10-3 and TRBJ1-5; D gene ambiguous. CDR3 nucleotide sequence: TGTGCCATCAGTGAGTTGGACGGTGGGGTCGGCCAGCCCCAGCTTTTT. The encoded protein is CAISELDGGVGQPQLF.